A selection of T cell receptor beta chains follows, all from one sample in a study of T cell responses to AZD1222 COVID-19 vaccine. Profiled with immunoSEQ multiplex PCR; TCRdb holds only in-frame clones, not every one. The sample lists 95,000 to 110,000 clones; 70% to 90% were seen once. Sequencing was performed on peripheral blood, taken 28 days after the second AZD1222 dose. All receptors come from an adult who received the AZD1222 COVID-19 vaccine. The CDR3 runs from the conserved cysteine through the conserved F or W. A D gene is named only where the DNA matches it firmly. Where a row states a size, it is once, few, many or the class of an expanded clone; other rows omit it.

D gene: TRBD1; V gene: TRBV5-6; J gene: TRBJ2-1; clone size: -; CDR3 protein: CASSLESRGYPQEQFF; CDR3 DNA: TGTGCCAGCAGCTTGGAGTCCAGGGGGTACCCGCAAGAGCAGTTCTTC
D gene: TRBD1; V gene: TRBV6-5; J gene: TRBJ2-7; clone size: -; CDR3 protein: CASSPTGNSYEQYF; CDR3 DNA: TGTGCCAGCAGCCCGACAGGGAACTCCTACGAGCAGTACTTC
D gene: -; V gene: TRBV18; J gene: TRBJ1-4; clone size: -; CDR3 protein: CASSPGLTAEKLFF; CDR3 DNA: TGTGCCAGCTCACCCGGGCTAACGGCTGAAAAACTGTTTTTT
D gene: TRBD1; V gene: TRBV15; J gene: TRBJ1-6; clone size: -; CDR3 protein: CATSRVPGQGNSPLHF; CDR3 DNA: TGTGCCACCAGCAGAGTCCCGGGACAGGGGAATTCACCCCTCCACTTT
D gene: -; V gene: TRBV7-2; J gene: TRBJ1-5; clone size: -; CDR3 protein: CASSFGGGRQPQHF; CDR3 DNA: TGTGCCAGCAGCTTCGGCGGGGGAAGACAGCCCCAGCATTTT
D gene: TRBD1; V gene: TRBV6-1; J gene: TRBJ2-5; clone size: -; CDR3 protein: CASSEAGQGILGTQYF; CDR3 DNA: TGTGCCAGCAGTGAAGCTGGACAGGGGATCTTGGGGACCCAGTACTTC
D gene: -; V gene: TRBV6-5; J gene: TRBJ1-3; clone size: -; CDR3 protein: CASSSSSSSSGNTIYF; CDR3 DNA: TGTGCCAGCAGTTCAAGTTCCTCGAGCTCTGGAAACACCATATATTTT
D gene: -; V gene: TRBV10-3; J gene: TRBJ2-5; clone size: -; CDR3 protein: CAIKKAAQDGTQYF; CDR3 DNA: TGTGCCATCAAGAAGGCGGCCCAGGATGGGACCCAGTACTTC
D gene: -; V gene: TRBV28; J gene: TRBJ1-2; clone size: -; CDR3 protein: CAGSGVYGYTF; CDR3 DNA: TGTGCCGGGTCGGGTGTTTATGGCTACACCTTC
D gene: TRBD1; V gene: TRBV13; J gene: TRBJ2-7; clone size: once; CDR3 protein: CASSFGRDRAYF; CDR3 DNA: TGTGCCAGCAGCTTTGGCCGGGACAGGGCGTACTTC
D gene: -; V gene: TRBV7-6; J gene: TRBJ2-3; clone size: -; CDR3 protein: CASSLETDTQYF; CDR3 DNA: TGTGCCAGCAGCTTGGAAACAGATACGCAGTATTTT
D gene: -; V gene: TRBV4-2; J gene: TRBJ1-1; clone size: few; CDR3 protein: CASSQDVPGRGTEAFF; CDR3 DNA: TGTGCCAGCAGCCAAGATGTACCGGGGAGAGGGACTGAAGCTTTCTTT
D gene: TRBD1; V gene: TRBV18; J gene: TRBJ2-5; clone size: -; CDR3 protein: CASSLNRGETQYF; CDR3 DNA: TGTGCCAGCTCACTCAACAGGGGGGAGACCCAGTACTTC
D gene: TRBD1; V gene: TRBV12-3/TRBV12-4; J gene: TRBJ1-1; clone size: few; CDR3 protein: CASRGTGNTEAFF; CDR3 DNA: TGTGCCAGCAGGGGGACAGGGAACACTGAAGCTTTCTTT
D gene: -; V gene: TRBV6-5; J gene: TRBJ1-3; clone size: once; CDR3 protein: CASSLSQTASGNTIYF; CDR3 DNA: TGTGCCAGCAGTTTATCACAGACCGCTTCTGGAAACACCATATATTTT
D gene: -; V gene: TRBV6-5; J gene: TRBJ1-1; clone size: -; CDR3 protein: CASRPPGTNTEAFF; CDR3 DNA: TGTGCCAGCAGGCCCCCAGGGACGAACACTGAAGCTTTCTTT
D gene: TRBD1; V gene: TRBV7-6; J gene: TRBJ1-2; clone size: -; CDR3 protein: CASSLTAQGAGGYTF; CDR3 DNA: TGTGCCAGCAGCTTAACGGCGCAGGGGGCTGGAGGCTACACCTTC
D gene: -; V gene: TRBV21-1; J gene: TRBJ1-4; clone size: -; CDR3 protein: CASIDRGTNEKLFF; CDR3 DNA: TGTGCCAGCATTGACAGGGGAACTAATGAAAAACTGTTTTTT
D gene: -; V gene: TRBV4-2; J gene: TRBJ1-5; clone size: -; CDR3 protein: CASSQAPGSNQPQHF; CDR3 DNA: TGTGCCAGCAGCCAAGCTCCCGGGAGCAATCAGCCCCAGCATTTT
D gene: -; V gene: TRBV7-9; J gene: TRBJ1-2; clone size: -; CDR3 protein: CASSLGTNYGYTF; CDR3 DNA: TGTGCCAGCAGCTTGGGCACGAACTATGGCTACACCTTC
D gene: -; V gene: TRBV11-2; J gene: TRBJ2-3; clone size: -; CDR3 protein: CASSMEGLTDTQYF; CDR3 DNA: TGTGCCAGCAGTATGGAGGGGCTCACAGATACGCAGTATTTT
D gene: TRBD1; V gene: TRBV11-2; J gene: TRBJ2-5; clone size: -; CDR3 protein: CASSSATGGGETQYF; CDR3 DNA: TGTGCCAGCAGCTCCGCGACAGGGGGGGGAGAGACCCAGTACTTC